This TCR beta chain derives from a study of vaccination and CD4 T cells after COVID-19. About this clonotype itself: As yet, its antigen is unknown.

Treatment given: approximately 9-day PBMC culture with coronavirus spike peptide pools or control peptides (ViraFEST assay). Sequence data for DNA of cultured CD4+ T cells were generated by the Oncomine TCR Beta short-read assay. Via MiXCR, TCRdb re-called the PCR reads, giving one row per CDR3 protein. The data contain under 20,000 distinct CDR3 sequences, about 43% of them singletons. The sample was CD4+ T cells from blood, cultured in vitro, taken after SARS-CoV-2 vaccination. This receptor was identified in a human donor who had recovered from COVID-19.

The CDR3, as DNA: TGTGCCAGCAGCTCGTTCTATGATACGCAGTATTTT. The encoded protein is CASSSFYDTQYF. V usage is TRBV7-6 and J usage is TRBJ2-3; D unclear. The CDR3 is made up of 12 amino acids. With 4 bases removed from V and 6 bases from J, the gap between germline ends came to 8 bases. The V gene's germline CDR1 is SGHVS and CDR2 FNYEAQ.